This T cell receptor beta chain was sequenced in a study of T-cell reconstitution after alpha-beta-depleted transplantation in children. Findings of the study overall: Newly produced T cells mostly accounted for T-cell counts and diversity one year post-transplant. It was reported that alpha-beta T cells came from several hundred expanded graft clones (about two months after transplant). Surviving recipient T cells and thymic progenitors produced the high day-60 TCRbeta diversity seen in some patients.

This clonotype was recorded many times. Its antigen is as yet unknown. Molecular barcoding with unique molecular identifiers was used for the TCRbeta library. TCRdb analysed the PCR reads with MiXCR anew, one entry per CDR3 protein. Of about 300,000 distinct CDR3 sequences in the sample, about 7.3% are singletons; the top ten hold approximately 9.6%. V lost 6 bases, J lost 8 bases, and 12 bases lay in between. Germline-derived CDR1 and CDR2 are SGHRS and YFSETQ. CDR3 length equals 12 residues. The clonotype was recovered from a female patient aged 2-9 years who had a stem cell transplant for Fanconi anemia, so the T cells may come from the graft donor. The V call is TRBV5-1, the J call TRBJ2-1; the D gene is possibly TRBD2 (7 bases). The sample in question was peripheral blood, obtained 360 days after TCRalphabeta/CD19-depleted stem cell transplant. The CDR3 is CASNKGGDEQFF. The DNA of the CDR3 is TGCGCCAGCAACAAAGGGGGGGATGAGCAGTTCTTC.